This TCR beta chain was captured in a study of OX40 agonist ivuxolimab in advanced cancers. Study-wide context: People in dose escalation had one of these cancers: hepatocellular carcinoma, melanoma, renal cell or head and neck cancer.

Germline trimming cut 4 bases from V and 5 bases from J; bases unmatched to any gene: 11. Per the germline V gene, CDR1 is SGHRS and CDR2 is YFSETQ. This CDR3 region has 18 residues. Study-wide results and caveats: Individuals who were partial responders at 0.1-3.0 mg/kg had clonal expansion that ranked among the lowest.

Note on this clone: Its specificity is not known.

Method: immunoSEQ multiplex PCR; TCRdb's copy keeps in-frame clones and lacks some. The sample has 25,000 to 30,000 clones, approximately 79% seen once. The chain joins TRBV5-1 to TRBJ2-1; 14 nucleotides match TRBD2. This receptor was identified in an adult with an advanced solid tumor such as melanoma, head and neck, liver or kidney cancer. Specimen: CD4+ or CD8+ T cells sorted from blood, collected in a trial of the OX40 agonist ivuxolimab. The CDR3 spells CASSDVPGLAGENNEQFF. The CDR3 DNA reads as TGCGCCAGCAGCGACGTCCCGGGACTAGCGGGAGAAAACAATGAGCAGTTCTTC.